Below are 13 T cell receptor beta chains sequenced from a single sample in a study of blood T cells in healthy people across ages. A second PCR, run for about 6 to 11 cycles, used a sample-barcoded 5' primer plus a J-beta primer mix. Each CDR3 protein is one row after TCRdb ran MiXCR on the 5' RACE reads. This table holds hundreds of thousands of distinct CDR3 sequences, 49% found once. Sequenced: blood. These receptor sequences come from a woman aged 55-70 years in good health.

CDR3 sequence: CASIRRGRTYEQYF. The CDR3 DNA sequence: TGTGCCAGCATCCGGAGGGGCAGAACCTACGAGCAGTACTTC. This chain uses TRBV28 with TRBJ2-5; D possibly corresponds to TRBD2 (6 bases). The DNA end favors TRBJ2-7, so the J call may be wrong. CDR1 MDHEN and CDR2 SYDVKM come from the germline V gene. The CDR3 covers 14 residues.

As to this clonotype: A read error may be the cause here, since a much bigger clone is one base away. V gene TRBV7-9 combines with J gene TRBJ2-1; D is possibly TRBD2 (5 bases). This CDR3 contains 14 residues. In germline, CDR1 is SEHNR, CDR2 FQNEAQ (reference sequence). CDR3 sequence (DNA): TGTGCCAGCAGCCCAATGGCAGACTACAAGGAGCAGTTCTTC. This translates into CASSPMADYKEQFF.

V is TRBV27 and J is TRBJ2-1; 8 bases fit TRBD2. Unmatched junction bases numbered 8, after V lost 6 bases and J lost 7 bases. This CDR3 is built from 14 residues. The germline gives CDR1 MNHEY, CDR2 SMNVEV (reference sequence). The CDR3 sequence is CASSISGKHNEQFF. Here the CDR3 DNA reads TGTGCCAGCAGCATTAGCGGGAAACATAATGAGCAGTTCTTC.

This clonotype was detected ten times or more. CDR3 sequence reads: CAISESGQLNQPQHF. The CDR3 DNA sequence: TGTGCCATCAGTGAGTCGGGACAGCTGAATCAGCCCCAGCATTTT. The chain links TRBV10-3 to TRBJ1-5, with 7 bases matching TRBD1. The CDR3 loop spans 15 amino acids. Germline V CDR1 and CDR2: ENHRY, SYGVKD. V dropped 0 bases and J dropped 4; count of bases not matched to a gene: 3.

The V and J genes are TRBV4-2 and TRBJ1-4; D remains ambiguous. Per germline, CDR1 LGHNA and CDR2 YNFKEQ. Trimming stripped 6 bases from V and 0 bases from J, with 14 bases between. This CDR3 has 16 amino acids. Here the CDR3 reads CASSQTAGATNEKLFF. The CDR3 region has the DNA TGTGCCAGCAGTCAAACAGCCGGGGCAACTAATGAAAAACTGTTTTTT.

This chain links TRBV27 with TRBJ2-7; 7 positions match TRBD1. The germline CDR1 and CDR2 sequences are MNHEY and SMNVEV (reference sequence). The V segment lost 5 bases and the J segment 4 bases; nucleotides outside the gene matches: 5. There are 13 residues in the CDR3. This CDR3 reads CASSVETGYEQYF. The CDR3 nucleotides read TGTGCCAGCAGTGTAGAGACAGGGTACGAGCAGTACTTC.

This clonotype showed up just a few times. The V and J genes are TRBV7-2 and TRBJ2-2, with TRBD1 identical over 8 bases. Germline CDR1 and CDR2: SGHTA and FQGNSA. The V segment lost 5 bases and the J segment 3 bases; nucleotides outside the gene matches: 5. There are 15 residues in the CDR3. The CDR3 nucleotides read TGTGCCAGCAGCGCCAGGGGGCCGGACACCGGGGAGCTGTTTTTT. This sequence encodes CASSARGPDTGELFF.

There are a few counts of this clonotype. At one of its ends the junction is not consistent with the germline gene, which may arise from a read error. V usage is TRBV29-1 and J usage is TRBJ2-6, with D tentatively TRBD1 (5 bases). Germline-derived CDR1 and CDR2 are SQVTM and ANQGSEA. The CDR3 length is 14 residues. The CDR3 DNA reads TGCAGCGCGAAGATAGACTCTGGGGCCAACGGCCTGACTTTC. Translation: CSAKIDSGANGLTF.

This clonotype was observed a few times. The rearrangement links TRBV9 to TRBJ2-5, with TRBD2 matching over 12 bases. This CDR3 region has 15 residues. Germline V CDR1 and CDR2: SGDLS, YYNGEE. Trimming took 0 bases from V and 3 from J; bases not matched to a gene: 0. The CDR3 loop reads CASSVGTSGEETQYF. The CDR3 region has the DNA TGTGCCAGCAGCGTAGGGACTAGCGGGGAAGAGACCCAGTACTTC.

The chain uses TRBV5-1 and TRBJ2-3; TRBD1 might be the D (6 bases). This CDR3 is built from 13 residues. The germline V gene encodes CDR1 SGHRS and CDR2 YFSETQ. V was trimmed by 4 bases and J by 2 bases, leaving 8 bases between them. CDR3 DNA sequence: TGCGCCAGCAGCCGGACAGACACAGATACGCAGTATTTT. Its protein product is CASSRTDTDTQYF.

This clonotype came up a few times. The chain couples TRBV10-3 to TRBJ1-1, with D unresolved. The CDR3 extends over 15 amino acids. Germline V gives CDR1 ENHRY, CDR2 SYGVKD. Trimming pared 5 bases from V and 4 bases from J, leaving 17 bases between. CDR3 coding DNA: TGTGCCATCAGTCCGGGCAGCGCAGTGGGCACTGAAGCTTTCTTT. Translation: CAISPGSAVGTEAFF.

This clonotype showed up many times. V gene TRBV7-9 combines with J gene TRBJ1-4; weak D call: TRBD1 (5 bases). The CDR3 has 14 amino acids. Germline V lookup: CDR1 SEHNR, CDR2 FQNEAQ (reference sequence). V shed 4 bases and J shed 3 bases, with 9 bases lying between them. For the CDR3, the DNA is TGTGCCAGCAGCTCAGGGAGGCCTAATGAAAAACTGTTTTTT. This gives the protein CASSSGRPNEKLFF.

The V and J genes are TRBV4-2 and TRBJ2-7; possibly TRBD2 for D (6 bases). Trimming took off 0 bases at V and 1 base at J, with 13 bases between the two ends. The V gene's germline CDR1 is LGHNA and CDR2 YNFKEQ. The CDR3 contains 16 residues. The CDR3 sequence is CASSQDRGISSYEQYF. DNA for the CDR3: TGTGCCAGCAGCCAAGATCGGGGGATAAGTTCCTACGAGCAGTACTTC.